The rows below give T cell receptor beta chains drawn from one sample of a study of blood T cell repertoires in COVID-19. The assay was immunoSEQ multiplex PCR, and TCRdb's table has in-frame clones only and misses some. The sample carries roughly 90,000 clones, 85% to 90% recorded once. Input material: peripheral blood. Source of these receptors: a human donor with active COVID-19. The donor label of this sample is uncertain. The CDR3 runs from the conserved cysteine through the conserved F or W. A D gene is named only where the DNA matches it firmly. Rows may omit the clone size; those that give it use once, few, many or a size class.

-,-,TRBV18,TRBJ2-5,CASSSRLQETQYF,TGTGCCAGCTCATCAAGACTCCAAGAGACCCAGTACTTC
few,TRBD1,TRBV20-1,TRBJ1-5,CSAGDRVLNQPQHF,TGCAGTGCTGGTGACAGGGTCCTAAATCAGCCCCAGCATTTT
-,-,TRBV7-2,TRBJ1-6,CASSSNGRGSPLHF,TGTGCCAGCAGCTCGAATGGGAGGGGTTCACCCCTCCACTTT
-,-,TRBV10-2,TRBJ1-2,CASSESHSNYGYTF,TGCGCCAGCAGTGAGTCGCACTCTAACTATGGCTACACCTTC
-,TRBD1,TRBV4-2,TRBJ1-1,CATRTGRDTEAFF,TGTGCCACCCGGACAGGGCGGGACACTGAAGCTTTCTTT
-,TRBD1,TRBV5-4,TRBJ2-1,CASRGDRASYNEQFF,TGTGCCAGCAGGGGGGACAGGGCCTCCTACAATGAGCAGTTCTTC
-,TRBD2,TRBV9,TRBJ2-1,CASSVAPGAGGPSEQFF,TGTGCCAGCAGCGTAGCCCCCGGAGCGGGGGGGCCGAGTGAGCAGTTCTTC
-,TRBD1,TRBV7-8,TRBJ1-2,CASSLGSGQGGYGYTF,TGTGCCAGCAGCTTAGGTTCAGGACAGGGCGGTTATGGCTACACCTTC
-,-,TRBV5-4,TRBJ1-6,CASSKTENNSPLHF,TGTGCCAGCAGCAAGACAGAGAATAATTCACCCCTCCACTTT
-,-,TRBV5-1,TRBJ1-2,CASSLAGGPGYGYTF,TGCGCCAGCAGCTTGGCAGGTGGCCCTGGCTATGGCTACACCTTC
-,-,TRBV5-1,TRBJ1-4,CASSDRVREKLFF,TGCGCCAGCAGCGACCGGGTACGAGAAAAACTGTTTTTT
-,-,TRBV11-3,TRBJ1-2,CASSLVIRGYTF,TGTGCCAGCAGCTTAGTTATTCGTGGCTACACCTTC
-,-,TRBV7-2,TRBJ1-6,CASSPARRGNSPLHF,TGTGCCAGCAGCCCTGCACGGCGGGGCAACTCACCCCTCCACTTT
few,-,TRBV19,TRBJ1-2,CASRVSRGKAIYTF,TGTGCCAGTAGAGTATCTCGGGGGAAAGCCATCTACACCTTC
few,TRBD1,TRBV6-6,TRBJ1-5,CASSYPGQGSQPQHF,TGTGCCAGCAGTTACCCGGGACAGGGGAGTCAGCCCCAGCATTTT
once,-,TRBV7-9,TRBJ2-6,CASSLSESGANVLTF,TGTGCCAGCAGCTTATCGGAGTCTGGGGCCAACGTCCTGACTTTC
-,TRBD1,TRBV28,TRBJ2-1,CASSPQTGGNEQFF,TGTGCCAGCAGTCCCCAGACAGGGGGAAATGAGCAGTTCTTC
once,-,TRBV5-4,TRBJ1-6,CASSRRDGYNSPLHF,TGTGCCAGCAGCAGGAGGGACGGCTATAATTCACCCCTCCACTTT
-,TRBD2,TRBV7-9,TRBJ2-3,CASSLRRGGSTDTQYF,TGTGCCAGCAGCTTAAGGCGGGGGGGGAGCACAGATACGCAGTATTTT
few,-,TRBV4-3,TRBJ2-7,CASSQTGTSYEQYF,TGCGCCAGCAGCCAAACAGGCACCTCCTACGAGCAGTACTTC
-,TRBD1,TRBV4-3,TRBJ2-7,CASSQGPGQESYEQYF,TGCGCCAGCAGCCAAGGACCGGGACAGGAGTCCTACGAGCAGTACTTC